Described below is a single T cell receptor (beta chain) sequence and its context. As yet, its antigen is unknown. This sample is drawn from a study of post-analysis software for immune sequencing data. Across the study: Disease trajectories encompassed relapsing-remitting, secondary progressive and progressive-relapsing multiple sclerosis. Study-wide findings and caveats: F-measure co-clustering was strong for batch-matched samples. Patients showed TRBV5-6, TRBV5-1 and TRBV20-1 among several TRBV segments more frequent than in controls. Multiple sclerosis was associated with a significant reduction in normalized Chao1 diversity relative to controls.

The TCR beta cDNA libraries contained unique molecular identifiers. TCRdb analysed the PCR reads with MiXCR anew, one entry per CDR3 protein. This sample yields hundreds of thousands of distinct CDR3 sequences, of which around 50% are seen a single time; under 6% belongs to the top ten. V was clipped by 2 bases and J by 4 bases, with 17 bases between them. This CDR3 spans 16 amino acids. V is TRBV12-3 or TRBV12-4 and J is TRBJ2-5; D gene unclear. Source material: blood. The clonotype was recovered from a girl aged 10 to 17 with multiple sclerosis. This chain's CDR3 is CASSLMTQSRAETQYF. The DNA of the CDR3 is TGTGCCAGCAGTTTAATGACCCAAAGTAGGGCAGAGACCCAGTACTTC.